In its sample, the clone carrying this T cell receptor beta chain was seen many times. The study amplified TCR beta CDR3 regions using RNA transcripts. The workflow started with a first-round RT-PCR run with HTBI primers and then moved on to a second-round multiplex PCR. MiXCR, applied by TCRdb to the multiplex PCR reads, yields one record per CDR3 protein. The sample lists 500,000 to 700,000 distinct CDR3 sequences, 22% occurring once. The sample belongs to a study of Graves' ophthalmopathy and Graves' hyperthyroidism. After removal of 2 bases from V and 6 bases from J, the junction contained 2 bases not matched to a gene. The CDR3 runs to 13 residues. Germline V gives CDR1 MNHEY, CDR2 SVGAGI.

The sequence derives from a woman between 18 and 29 years old with stable Graves' hyperthyroidism. Some clones in this sample may be carry-over from other donors' samples. This sequence joins TRBV6-5 and TRBJ1-1; the match to TRBD1 covers 8 bases. The sequencing input was peripheral blood. The chain's CDR3 is CASSYDRGPEAFF. The CDR3 DNA sequence: TGTGCCAGCAGTTACGACAGGGGACCTGAAGCTTTCTTT.